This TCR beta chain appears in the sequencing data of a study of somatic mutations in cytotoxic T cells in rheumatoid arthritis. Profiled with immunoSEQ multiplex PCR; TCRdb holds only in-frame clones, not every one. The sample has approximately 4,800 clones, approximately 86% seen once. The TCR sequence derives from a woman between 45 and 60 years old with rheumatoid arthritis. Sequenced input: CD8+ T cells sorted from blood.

The CDR3 protein is CASKPLQGAGQPQHF. The CDR3, as DNA: TGTGCCAGCAAGCCCCTCCAGGGGGCCGGGCAGCCCCAGCATTTT. The chain combines TRBV6-1 with TRBJ1-5, with TRBD1 matching 8 bases. The CDR3 consists of 15 residues. J was trimmed by 7 bases and V by 7 bases; bases with no gene match: 12. Germline V gives CDR1 MNHNS, CDR2 SASEGT.